The clone carrying this T cell receptor (beta chain) appeared a few times. Different DNA sequences within this sample yield the same CDR3. The sample comes from a study of OX40 agonist ivuxolimab in advanced cancers. Overall study: Patients with hepatocellular carcinoma, melanoma, renal cell or head and neck cancer made up the dose-escalation patients.

The V end lost 1 base, the J end lost 4 bases, and 8 bases lay between the germline ends. This CDR3 contains 14 residues. The germline CDR1 and CDR2 sequences are LNHNV and YYDKDF (reference sequence). The table came from immunoSEQ multiplex PCR; TCRdb's copy has only in-frame clones and leaves some out. The sample contains some 110,000 clones, approximately 90% of which appear only once. This TCR derives from an adult with an advanced solid tumor such as melanoma, head and neck, liver or kidney cancer. The rearrangement links TRBV15 to TRBJ1-5; D possibly corresponds to TRBD1 (5 bases). The source material was CD4+ or CD8+ T cells sorted from blood, sampled in a trial of the OX40 agonist ivuxolimab. CDR3 loop: CATSRGEGNQPQHF. The CDR3 region has the DNA TGTGCCACCAGCAGAGGTGAGGGGAATCAGCCCCAGCATTTT.